A selection of T cell receptor beta chains follows, all from one sample in a study of tumor-infiltrating lymphocytes in localized non-small cell lung cancer. The data were produced by immunoSEQ multiplex PCR, yet TCRdb's version contains in-frame clones alone and is incomplete. This repertoire shows about 6,400 clones, roughly 74% found once; its top ten account for roughly an eighth. The source material was lung tumor tissue. The receptors were gathered from a human donor with non-small cell lung cancer. Both conserved end residues are part of each CDR3. The D gene is left open where the match is weak. Size values are once, few and many counts, or a class for expanded clones, and some rows have none.

v_call	d_call	clone_size	j_call	cdr3_aa	cdr3_nt
TRBV5-4	TRBD2	NA	TRBJ2-1	CASSSQGREGQVEQFF	TGTGCCAGCAGCTCCCAGGGGCGGGAGGGCCAAGTGGAGCAGTTCTTC
TRBV7-2	NA	NA	TRBJ1-3	CASSPDGGGNTIYF	TGTGCCAGCAGCCCCGATGGGGGTGGAAACACCATATATTTT
TRBV7-9	NA	NA	TRBJ1-1	CASTSREFKAFF	TGTGCCAGCACCAGCCGGGAATTCAAAGCTTTCTTT
TRBV5-1	NA	NA	TRBJ1-2	CASSFSGANYGYTF	TGCGCCAGCAGCTTTTCAGGAGCTAACTATGGCTACACCTTC
TRBV9	NA	few	TRBJ1-5	CASSVGAGDQPQHF	TGTGCCAGCAGCGTAGGGGCAGGGGATCAGCCCCAGCATTTT
TRBV7-6	NA	NA	TRBJ2-5	CASSFRTGQETQYF	TGTGCCAGCAGCTTCCGGACTGGACAAGAGACCCAGTACTTC
TRBV7-3	NA	medium-sized	TRBJ2-7	CASSLQGESYEQYF	TGTGCCAGCAGCTTACAGGGCGAGTCCTACGAGCAGTACTTC
TRBV27	NA	few	TRBJ1-2	CASSLIWGGGNYGYTF	TGTGCCAGCAGTTTAATCTGGGGTGGGGGAAACTATGGCTACACCTTC
TRBV2	NA	NA	TRBJ2-2	CASLGGLVTGELFF	TGTGCCAGCTTGGGGGGTTTAGTCACCGGGGAGCTGTTTTTT
TRBV25-1	NA	NA	TRBJ2-3	CASSDEGGAGDTQYF	TGTGCCAGCAGTGACGAAGGGGGGGCTGGAGATACGCAGTATTTT
TRBV27	TRBD1	NA	TRBJ1-1	CASRWTGGLLNTEAFF	TGTGCCAGCCGATGGACAGGGGGCTTATTGAACACTGAAGCTTTCTTT
TRBV28	NA	NA	TRBJ2-7	CASSFLRTAVPYEQYF	TGTGCCAGCAGTTTCCTCCGGACCGCGGTCCCTTACGAGCAGTACTTC
TRBV29-1	TRBD1	NA	TRBJ2-7	CSAVSTAGGGEQYF	TGCAGCGCCGTTTCCACCGCAGGGGGCGGAGAGCAGTACTTC
TRBV6-6	NA	NA	TRBJ2-3	CASNTRSGDTQYF	TGTGCCAGCAACACCCGATCGGGAGATACGCAGTATTTT
TRBV30	TRBD1	once	TRBJ1-5	CAWRPTGGSQPQHF	TGTGCCTGGAGGCCTACAGGGGGCAGTCAGCCCCAGCATTTT
TRBV7-9	NA	few	TRBJ2-7	CASSFPGLNYEQYF	TGTGCCAGCAGCTTCCCAGGGCTTAACTACGAGCAGTACTTC
TRBV6-5	NA	NA	TRBJ1-2	CASHRSGGYYGYTF	TGTGCCAGCCATAGGTCCGGGGGCTACTATGGCTACACCTTC
TRBV7-8	TRBD1	NA	TRBJ1-4	CASSPWTGVEKLFF	TGTGCCAGCAGCCCATGGACAGGGGTTGAAAAACTGTTTTTT
TRBV5-1	NA	medium-sized	TRBJ1-1	CASSPWGTDTEAFF	TGCGCCAGCAGCCCGTGGGGGACGGACACTGAAGCTTTCTTT
TRBV9	NA	NA	TRBJ2-7	CASSVGGANPYEQYF	TGTGCCAGCAGCGTAGGGGGGGCTAACCCCTACGAGCAGTACTTC
TRBV5-6	NA	NA	TRBJ2-5	CASSPRTGAQETQYF	TGTGCCAGCAGCCCCCGGACGGGAGCACAAGAGACCCAGTACTTC
TRBV4-2	TRBD1	NA	TRBJ1-3	CASSQEGRGIGNTIYF	TGTGCCAGCAGCCAAGAAGGCAGGGGGATAGGAAACACCATATATTTT
TRBV5-4	TRBD2	NA	TRBJ2-3	CASSLESQGTSGLRDTQYF	TGTGCCAGCAGCTTGGAAAGTCAAGGGACTAGCGGGCTTCGGGATACGCAGTATTTT
TRBV7-2	NA	NA	TRBJ1-1	CASSLSLGTEAFF	TGTGCCAGCAGCTTATCTCTGGGAACTGAAGCTTTCTTT
TRBV6-5	NA	NA	TRBJ2-3	CASTPPRANTQYF	TGTGCCAGCACGCCCCCCAGGGCGAATACGCAGTATTTT
TRBV5-4	TRBD2	NA	TRBJ2-7	CASSPNAGTSVNEQYF	TGTGCCAGCAGCCCAAATGCCGGGACTAGCGTAAACGAGCAGTACTTC
TRBV11-1	NA	NA	TRBJ1-4	CASSQRALGKSEKLFF	TGTGCCAGCAGCCAGCGGGCCTTGGGGAAAAGTGAAAAACTGTTTTTT
TRBV7-6	NA	NA	TRBJ2-5	CASSQLYQETQYF	TGTGCCAGCAGTCAGTTGTACCAAGAGACCCAGTACTTC
TRBV9	NA	few	TRBJ1-5	CASSVGGPNQPQHF	TGTGCCAGCAGCGTAGGGGGACCCAATCAGCCCCAGCATTTT
TRBV10-2	NA	NA	TRBJ2-5	CASSETGGAEEQYF	TGCGCCAGCAGTGAGACAGGAGGGGCGGAAGAGCAGTACTTC
TRBV6-1	TRBD1	NA	TRBJ1-1	CASRKWTGFTEAFF	TGTGCCAGCAGGAAGTGGACAGGCTTCACTGAAGCTTTCTTT
TRBV9	NA	NA	TRBJ1-6	CASSWGLYNSPLHF	TGTGCCAGCAGCTGGGGCCTGTATAATTCACCCCTCCACTTT
TRBV28	TRBD1	NA	TRBJ2-3	CASSYRGRADTQYF	TGTGCCAGCAGTTACAGGGGGCGCGCAGATACGCAGTATTTT
TRBV28	TRBD1	NA	TRBJ2-2	CASSLQGDTGELFF	TGTGCCAGCAGTCTCCAGGGGGACACCGGGGAGCTGTTTTTT
TRBV5-6	NA	NA	TRBJ2-6	CASSRTGVSGANVLTF	TGTGCCAGCAGCCGGACGGGAGTTTCTGGGGCCAACGTCCTGACTTTC
TRBV7-2	NA	NA	TRBJ2-7	CASSLAGMGEQYF	TGTGCCAGCAGCTTAGCGGGTATGGGGGAGCAGTACTTC
TRBV7-2	NA	NA	TRBJ1-5	CASSSRVPGTRPQHF	TGTGCCAGCAGCTCTCGGGTACCAGGTACGAGGCCCCAGCATTTT
TRBV7-2	TRBD1	NA	TRBJ1-1	CASSQGTVNTEAFF	TGTGCCAGCAGCCAAGGGACAGTGAACACTGAAGCTTTCTTT
TRBV7-3	TRBD1	few	TRBJ1-2	CASSLAGGFGYTF	TGTGCCAGCAGCTTGGCAGGGGGCTTTGGCTACACCTTC
TRBV13	TRBD1	NA	TRBJ1-2	CASSLSPPGGRGYTF	TGTGCCAGCAGCTTAAGCCCCCCAGGGGGCCGTGGCTACACCTTC
TRBV5-6	NA	NA	TRBJ2-6	CASSSGVSGANVLTF	TGTGCCAGCAGTTCCGGGGTCTCTGGGGCCAACGTCCTGACTTTC
TRBV13	TRBD1	NA	TRBJ1-1	CASSLVGRDRQAFF	TGTGCCAGCAGCTTAGTGGGTCGGGACAGGCAAGCTTTCTTT
TRBV7-3	NA	NA	TRBJ2-3	CASSLAWGSTDTQYF	TGTGCCAGCAGCTTAGCCTGGGGTAGCACAGATACGCAGTATTTT
TRBV30	NA	NA	TRBJ2-5	CAWSGTATRETQYF	TGTGCCTGGAGTGGGACAGCCACCAGGGAGACCCAGTACTTC
TRBV5-4	TRBD1	NA	TRBJ1-2	CASSPVTGGADYGYTF	TGTGCCAGCAGCCCGGTAACAGGGGGCGCGGACTATGGCTACACCTTC
TRBV29-1	TRBD1	NA	TRBJ1-1	CSVEEGQRLGAFF	TGCAGCGTTGAAGAGGGACAGCGACTTGGAGCTTTCTTT
TRBV28	NA	few	TRBJ1-4	CASSLGGSNEKLFF	TGTGCCAGCAGTCTAGGGGGTTCTAATGAAAAACTGTTTTTT
TRBV25-1	NA	NA	TRBJ2-5	CASSNGDARQETQYF	TGTGCCAGCAGTAACGGCGACGCGAGGCAAGAGACCCAGTACTTC
TRBV5-8	NA	NA	TRBJ2-1	CASSLNRDKSYNEQFF	TGTGCCAGCAGCTTAAACCGGGACAAATCCTACAATGAGCAGTTCTTC
TRBV11-2	NA	NA	TRBJ2-1	CASSSSGREQFF	TGTGCCAGCAGCTCATCCGGGCGTGAGCAGTTCTTC
TRBV5-1	TRBD1	large	TRBJ1-2	CASSLEGQGAVYGYTF	TGCGCCAGCAGCTTGGAGGGACAGGGGGCCGTGTATGGCTACACCTTC
TRBV6-5	TRBD1	few	TRBJ2-5	CASSGQGTPGETQYF	TGTGCCAGCAGTGGACAGGGCACCCCCGGGGAGACCCAGTACTTC
TRBV6-1	NA	NA	TRBJ1-2	CASSEMPGFDYGYTF	TGTGCCAGCAGTGAAATGCCCGGGTTCGACTATGGCTACACCTTC
TRBV5-1	TRBD2	NA	TRBJ2-7	CASSIGAGLAGFEQYF	TGCGCCAGCAGCATCGGGGCGGGACTAGCGGGATTCGAGCAGTACTTC
TRBV18	NA	NA	TRBJ1-2	CASSLPSEQSNYGYTF	TGTGCCAGCTCACTTCCTAGCGAACAGTCTAACTATGGCTACACCTTC
TRBV6-1	NA	few	TRBJ1-2	CASSEVIDSRNYGYTF	TGTGCCAGCAGTGAAGTTATCGACAGCCGTAACTATGGCTACACCTTC
TRBV7-6	NA	few	TRBJ1-5	CASSLVGTQYSNQPQHF	TGTGCCAGCAGCTTAGTAGGCACCCAATATAGCAATCAGCCCCAGCATTTT
TRBV4-1	NA	few	TRBJ1-3	CASSQGYRNTIYF	TGCGCCAGCAGCCAAGGATATAGAAACACCATATATTTT
TRBV4-3	NA	NA	TRBJ2-7	CASSQQTASSYEQYF	TGCGCCAGCAGCCAGCAGACAGCTTCCTCCTACGAGCAGTACTTC
TRBV28	TRBD1	NA	TRBJ2-5	CASSLRGTGVKGTQYF	TGTGCCAGCAGTTTACGAGGGACAGGGGTTAAGGGGACCCAGTACTTC